The clone carrying this T cell receptor (beta chain) was seen a few times. This sample is part of a study of control samples from healthy donors and cancer patients. The CDR3 extends over 15 amino acids. Germline CDR1 SGHRS, CDR2 YFSETQ. Trimming removed 0 bases at V and 5 bases at J, with 15 bases between. Assay: immunoSEQ multiplex PCR; the TCRdb copy retains only in-frame clones and omits some. The sample includes 95,000 to 150,000 clones, more than 80% of them seen just once. The TCR was taken from a man in his forties or fifties in good health. The genes are TRBV5-1 and TRBJ2-7; D possibly corresponds to TRBD1 (5 bases). The sample taken for sequencing was blood. CDR3 sequence (DNA): TGCGCCAGCAGCTTGGTGCCAGGGTATAGGGACGAGCAGTACTTC. This gives the protein CASSLVPGYRDEQYF.